This T cell receptor (beta chain) stems from a study of early T cells in non-severe SARS-CoV-2 infection. This clonotype was seen at least ten times. With V trimmed by 5 bases and J by 8 bases, 10 bases remained unmatched. Germline V gene data show CDR1 as SGHTA and CDR2 as FQGTGA. The length of the CDR3 is 15 residues. TCRdb used MiXCR to reprocess the 5' RACE reads, holding one entry per CDR3 protein. The sample lists about 32,000 distinct CDR3 sequences, roughly 5.4% occurring once. This receptor was identified in an adult who was a healthcare worker with PCR-confirmed SARS-CoV-2 infection or an uninfected control (not recorded which). The sequencing input was whole blood. The gene calls are TRBV7-3 and TRBJ2-1, with 9 nucleotides matching TRBD1. Here the CDR3 reads CASSLSGDRADEQFF. CDR3 in DNA: TGTGCCAGCAGCCTCAGCGGGGACAGGGCCGATGAGCAGTTCTTC.